This passage covers 21 T cell receptor beta chains from one sample sequenced in a study of T cells in Graves' hyperthyroidism and ophthalmopathy. The source material, RNA transcripts, was used to amplify TCR beta CDR3 regions. When the TCR CDR3 underwent first-round RT-PCR, the HTBI primer set was used. Each CDR3 protein is one row after TCRdb ran MiXCR on the multiplex PCR reads. Here the sample spans around 440,000 distinct CDR3 sequences, around a sixth being singletons. Sample: blood. Receptors originate from a young woman with Graves' hyperthyroidism.

This clonotype was found many times. This chain uses TRBV27 with TRBJ2-7; D is possibly TRBD2 (5 bases). This CDR3 is built from 13 residues. V lost 5 bases to trimming and J lost 4 bases, with 12 bases between them. CDR1 and CDR2 (germline): MNHEY, SMNVEV (reference sequence). The CDR3: CASSKPGSYEQYF. The CDR3 DNA reads TGTGCCAGCAGTAAACCGGGGAGTTACGAGCAGTACTTC.

This clonotype was detected many times. CDR3 bases: TGTGCCTCAAAGGGGCTCAGCGGCTATGGCTACACCTTC. Amino acids: CASKGLSGYGYTF. The V gene is TRBV30, the J gene TRBJ1-2, with D possibly TRBD1 on 5 matching bases. This CDR3 has 13 amino acids. Trimming took off 7 bases at V and 4 bases at J, with 16 bases between the two ends. Germline V gene lookup returns CDR1 GTSNPN and CDR2 SVGIG (reference sequence).

This chain joins TRBV13 and TRBJ1-6; D gene ambiguous. The CDR3 is 16 amino acids. V gave up 3 bases and J gave up 0 bases, with 9 bases separating them. Germline V lookup: CDR1 PRHDT, CDR2 FYEKMQ (reference sequence). CDR3 bases: TGTGCCAGCAGCTTTTTCCAGGACTCCTATAATTCACCCCTCCACTTT. This encodes CASSFFQDSYNSPLHF.

V and J are TRBV27 and TRBJ2-6; a possible D gene is TRBD1 (6 bases). Trimming removed 8 bases from V and 4 bases from J, with 18 bases in between. The CDR3 extends over 16 amino acids. Germline CDR1 and CDR2: MNHEY and SMNVEV (reference sequence). The DNA of the CDR3 is TGTGCCAGCGGAGCCCACACAGGGTGGGGGGCCAACGTCCTGACTTTC. As protein: CASGAHTGWGANVLTF.

This clonotype was seen ten or more times. The genes are TRBV5-1 and TRBJ2-1; 11 positions agree with TRBD2. Per germline, CDR1 SGHRS and CDR2 YFSETQ. The CDR3 runs 16 residues. Trimming removed 2 bases from V and 13 bases from J; junction bases left unmatched: 14. The CDR3 sequence: CASSFEGSGGASSQFF. The CDR3 DNA reads as TGCGCCAGCAGCTTCGAGGGTAGCGGGGGGGCAAGTTCTCAGTTCTTC.

This clonotype has at least ten counts. This chain connects TRBV4-1 to TRBJ2-2; 7 bases are shared with TRBD1. Losses at the gene ends were 1 base for V and 8 bases for J; bases not matched to a gene: 13. Germline-derived CDR1 and CDR2 are MGHRA and YSYEKL. CDR3 length equals 17 residues. The CDR3 DNA sequence: TGCGCCAGCAGCCAAGGGTTTCCGGGACAGAGAGCGGGGGAGCTGTTTTTT. Protein sequence: CASSQGFPGQRAGELFF.

This clonotype was seen many times. This chain links TRBV20-1 with TRBJ2-2, with D hard to call. Germline V gene sequence: CDR1 DFQATT, CDR2 SNEGSKA (reference sequence). CDR3 size: 12 residues. The germline V and J ends were trimmed by 5 bases and 3 bases, with 7 bases remaining between them. The CDR3 here is CSAGLDTGELFF. CDR3 bases: TGCAGTGCTGGGCTGGACACCGGGGAGCTGTTTTTT.

The rearrangement uses TRBV28 and TRBJ2-3, with D possibly TRBD2 on 5 matching bases. Germline lookup yields CDR1 MDHEN and CDR2 SYDVKM. This CDR3 is built from 14 residues. The V end lost 5 bases, the J end lost 2 bases, and 11 bases lay between the germline ends. The CDR3 DNA sequence: TGTGCCAGCAGTGACCCCGGGGTCACAGATACGCAGTATTTT. Translating gives CASSDPGVTDTQYF.

This clonotype was seen many times. The gene calls are TRBV6-1 and TRBJ1-5; perhaps TRBD1 as D (6 bases). The CDR3 contains 15 residues. Germline V gene data show CDR1 as MNHNS and CDR2 as SASEGT. Trimming cost V 1 base and J 2 bases, with 9 bases left between them. The CDR3 sequence is CASSEGGRGNQPQHF. The CDR3 bases are TGTGCCAGCAGTGAAGGGGGGCGCGGCAATCAGCCCCAGCATTTT.

This clonotype was found a few times. Being one base from a much bigger clone, this may be a read error. The chain combines TRBV6-1 with TRBJ1-5; tentative D call: TRBD1 (6 bases). CDR1 MNHNS and CDR2 SASEGT come from the germline V gene. This CDR3 is 14 amino acids long. The CDR3 DNA reads as TGTGCCAGCAGTAGGGACATCAGCAATCAGCTCCAGCATTTT. Protein sequence: CASSRDISNQLQHF.

This clonotype was seen many times. The chain has TRBV12-3 or TRBV12-4 and TRBJ2-7, with 12 bases that match TRBD2. The CDR3 runs 15 residues. The trim removed 1 base at V and 6 bases at J, leaving 4 bases unmatched. The CDR3 spells CASSLGASGRAEQYF. The CDR3 DNA reads TGTGCCAGCAGTTTAGGGGCTAGCGGGAGGGCCGAGCAGTACTTC.

There are a few counts of this clonotype. V gene TRBV6-1 combines with J gene TRBJ2-3; 9 nucleotides line up with TRBD2. Germline V CDR1 and CDR2: MNHNS, SASEGT. The CDR3 length is 17 residues. The J segment lost 5 bases and the V segment lost 0 bases, leaving 9 bases of the junction unmatched. The CDR3 protein is CASSEAGAGGRGDTQYF. The CDR3 DNA follows: TGTGCCAGCAGTGAAGCCGGGGCGGGGGGGCGTGGAGATACGCAGTATTTT.

This rearrangement joins TRBV7-9 to TRBJ1-4; weak D call: TRBD1 (5 bases). The CDR3 runs to 15 residues. Trimming left V 5 bases short and J 6 bases short, with 16 bases between. Germline V gives CDR1 SEHNR, CDR2 FQNEAQ (reference sequence). The CDR3 loop reads CASSPRYRGDEKLFF. Written as DNA, the CDR3 is TGTGCCAGCAGCCCCAGGTACAGAGGGGATGAAAAACTGTTTTTT.

The chain employs TRBV6-2 or TRBV6-3 and TRBJ2-7; D is possibly TRBD1 or TRBD2 (5 bases each). Trimming shortened V by 2 bases and J by 6 bases, and 14 bases separated the two germline ends. The CDR3 is 14 residues long. CDR1 MNHEY and CDR2 SVGEGT come from the germline V gene. CDR3 sequence reads: CASSYGLRGAEQYF. The CDR3 coding sequence is TGTGCCAGCAGTTACGGCTTGAGGGGTGCCGAGCAGTACTTC.

In its sample, this clonotype was seen a few times. This chain links TRBV29-1 with TRBJ1-2, with D unclear. The germline V gene has CDR1 SQVTM and CDR2 ANQGSEA. Trimming took off 2 bases at V and 1 base at J, with 8 bases between the two ends. The CDR3 extends over 13 amino acids. DNA for the CDR3: TGCAGCGTTGAAAGGTCGGTTAACTATGGCTACACCTTC. This encodes CSVERSVNYGYTF.

The V gene is TRBV9, the J gene TRBJ2-1; D ambiguous. Looked up from germline, CDR1 is SGDLS and CDR2 is YYNGEE. V lost 3 bases to trimming and J lost 1 base, with 8 bases between them. The CDR3 length is 14 residues. CDR3 sequence (DNA): TGTGCCAGCAGCGGTTCCCCATCCTACAATGAGCAGTTCTTC. Translating gives CASSGSPSYNEQFF.

This clonotype was recorded many times. The chain couples TRBV29-1 to TRBJ1-3; 7 nucleotides match TRBD1. The CDR3 totals 14 residues. Germline loops: CDR1 SQVTM, CDR2 ANQGSEA. The V and J ends lost 4 bases and 0 bases, in that order; junction bases with no gene match: 3. The DNA of the CDR3 is TGCAGCGTTGTTGGGACAGACTCTGGAAACACCATATATTTT. Its protein is CSVVGTDSGNTIYF.

This clonotype was seen ten or more times. This rearrangement joins TRBV20-1 to TRBJ2-4, with D possibly TRBD2 on 6 matching bases. CDR3 length: 14 residues. Germline CDR1 and CDR2: DFQATT and SNEGSKA (reference sequence). Between the trimmed V and J ends, which lost 1 base and 12 bases, there was a span of 19 bases. DNA of the CDR3: TGCAGTGCTAGAGCGGAGACTAGTTGGTTTTCTCAGTACTTC. This encodes CSARAETSWFSQYF.

The rearrangement joins TRBV7-2 to TRBJ1-5, with D possibly TRBD1 on 6 matching bases. The germline V gene has CDR1 SGHTA and CDR2 FQGNSA. The CDR3 contains 14 residues. Trimming shortened V by 0 bases and J by 8 bases, and 11 bases separated the two germline ends. The CDR3 DNA is TGTGCCAGCAGCTTAGCAGGCAGGGGAAAGCCCCAGCATTTT. Its protein is CASSLAGRGKPQHF.

V and J are TRBV6-5 and TRBJ1-5; D may be TRBD1 (6 bases). This CDR3 contains 16 residues. Trimming removed 0 bases at V and 7 bases at J, with 16 bases between. Germline CDR1 and CDR2: MNHEY and SVGAGI. CDR3 nucleotide sequence: TGTGCCAGCAGTTACTCTAGGGCGGGGGGCCGGCAGCCCCAGCATTTT. Protein product: CASSYSRAGGRQPQHF.

The rearrangement joins TRBV20-1 to TRBJ2-3; 8 positions agree with TRBD1. The V segment lost 2 bases and the J segment 1 base; nucleotides outside the gene matches: 2. CDR1 is DFQATT, CDR2 SNEGSKA, per germline (reference sequence). The CDR3 length is 14 residues. The CDR3 region is CSARQGARTDTQYF. In DNA, the CDR3 is TGCAGTGCTAGACAGGGGGCGCGCACAGATACGCAGTATTTT.